Listed below are T cell receptor beta chains from one sample, sequenced in a study of spatial heterogeneity in lung cancer. TCRdb re-analysed the 5' RACE reads in MiXCR, keeping a single row per CDR3 protein. This table has roughly 5,200 distinct CDR3 sequences, about 8.4% appearing once. The material sequenced was lung tumor tissue, taken at surgery. The receptor set was obtained from a male donor with early-stage non-small cell lung cancer. Each CDR3 is given with its conserved first and last residue. A D gene is named only where the DNA matches it firmly. The size entry is marked missing in some rows and otherwise reads once, few, many or a size class.

j_gene,d_gene,v_gene,abundance,CDR3aa,CDR3nt
TRBJ1-2,TRBD1,TRBV6-5,many,CASSYLGQAYGYTF,TGTGCCAGCAGTTACCTAGGACAGGCCTATGGCTACACCTTC
TRBJ1-5,-,TRBV7-8,many,CASSTTPGEVQPQHF,TGTGCCAGCAGCACGACGCCAGGTGAGGTTCAGCCCCAGCATTTT
TRBJ2-5,-,TRBV3-1,medium-sized,CASSQDPGGIQETQYF,TGTGCCAGCAGCCAAGACCCAGGAGGGATCCAAGAGACCCAGTACTTC
TRBJ1-2,-,TRBV11-2,medium-sized,CASSLPTWSPYGYTF,TGTGCCAGCAGCTTACCCACGTGGTCTCCTTATGGCTACACCTTC
TRBJ2-7,-,TRBV4-1,many,CASSQDSAGPPGEQYF,TGCGCCAGCAGCCAAGATTCGGCGGGCCCCCCTGGGGAGCAGTACTTC
TRBJ2-1,-,TRBV7-2,-,CASSPSASSYNEQFF,TGTGCCAGCAGCCCAAGCGCTAGCTCCTACAATGAGCAGTTCTTC
TRBJ2-3,-,TRBV4-1,medium-sized,CASSPLGGPRSGDTQYF,TGCGCCAGCAGCCCTTTAGGGGGGCCCCGGAGTGGAGATACGCAGTATTTT
TRBJ1-3,-,TRBV7-2,many,CASSERSGNSGNTIYF,TGTGCCAGCAGCGAACGTTCGGGGAACTCTGGAAACACCATATATTTT
TRBJ1-5,-,TRBV7-2,many,CASSLGGGQNNQPQHF,TGTGCCAGCAGCTTAGGAGGTGGGCAGAACAATCAGCCCCAGCATTTT
TRBJ2-7,-,TRBV19,many,CASSIARTQQYF,TGTGCCAGTAGTATAGCGAGGACGCAGCAGTACTTC